The following is a T cell receptor beta chain sequence with its context. Its matching antigen is unknown. The germline gives CDR1 LNHDA, CDR2 SQIVND (reference sequence). This CDR3 contains 16 residues. The sample comes from a study of T cells expressing NK-cell markers. Study-level findings and limits: Where several donors were concerned, these clonotypes also led the CD3+CD56-NKG2C+ fraction.

TCRdb reanalyzed the 5' RACE reads, giving one entry per CDR3 protein sequence and no DNA. The sample totals 250,000 to 300,000 distinct CDR3 sequences. The chain recombines TRBV19 with TRBJ2-1. The source material was blood T cells: a sorted CD56 or NKG2C T cell subset, CD4+ or CD8+ T cells, or bulk PBMC T cells (not recorded which). The TCR was taken from a woman between 18 and 70 years old in good health. The CDR3: CASSFRTGSSYNEQFF.